What follows describes a single T cell receptor beta chain. No antigen is known for it. Per the germline V gene, CDR1 is SQVTM and CDR2 is ANQGSEA. CDR3 length: 13 amino acids. Naive CD4+ cells had CD25+ Tregs removed. Semi-nested PCR with Nested Universal Primer A followed constant-region reverse priming of full-length variable regions. TCRdb analysed the 5' RACE reads with MiXCR anew, one entry per CDR3 protein. This table holds tens of thousands of distinct CDR3 sequences, more than 25% found once. General observations from the study: Greatest tumor Treg TCR overlap was with tumor naive CD4+ cells.

The material sequenced was naive CD4+ T cells sorted from blood. Subset defined: naive CD4+ T cells, CD4+CD45RA+CD25-. This chain joins TRBV29-1 and TRBJ2-7, with TRBD1 matching over 7 bases. The end of the DNA fits TRBJ1-2 better, so the J call may be wrong. The source of this sequence is a female donor with breast cancer. The CDR3: CSAGAQGNRGYTF. The CDR3 DNA reads TGCAGCGCTGGGGCACAGGGGAATCGGGGCTACACCTTC.